The 15 T cell receptor beta chains in this list originate from one sample, sequenced in a study of blood T cell repertoires in COVID-19. TCRdb's copy holds only in-frame clones and misses some; the assay was immunoSEQ multiplex PCR. Among about 200,000 clones listed, 80% were seen once. The source material was peripheral blood. These receptors came from a woman in her 70s with acute or convalescent COVID-19.

The J gene is TRBJ1-3, the V gene TRBV27, with TRBD1 matching 7 bases. The germline CDR1 and CDR2 sequences are MNHEY and SMNVEV (reference sequence). This CDR3 has 14 residues. V was pared by 6 bases and J by 6 bases, with 8 bases of the junction left unmatched. CDR3 nucleotides: TGTGCCAGCAGCTCAAGGACAGGAGCAAACACCATATATTTT. Translating gives CASSSRTGANTIYF.

The V and J genes are TRBV10-3 and TRBJ1-2; the D is unclear. The CDR3 has 13 amino acids. Germline loops: CDR1 ENHRY, CDR2 SYGVKD. V lost 2 bases to trimming and J lost 4 bases, with 8 bases between them. CDR3 region: CAISEGPSYGYTF. The DNA for the CDR3 is TGTGCCATCAGTGAGGGTCCGAGCTATGGCTACACCTTC.

J is TRBJ2-7 and V is TRBV15; TRBD2 matches at 7 bases. V shed 11 bases and J 6 bases; nucleotides not matched to a gene: 22. The length of the CDR3 is 16 residues. CDR1 is LNHNV, CDR2 YYDKDF, per germline (reference sequence). Written as DNA, the CDR3 is TGTGCCGTCAGGTCCTCTGCGGGGAGGGGAGATAGCGAGCAGTACTTC. Protein product: CAVRSSAGRGDSEQYF.

The V gene is TRBV16, the J gene TRBJ1-1, with D maybe TRBD1 (6 bases). The CDR3 has 15 amino acids. CDR1 KGHSY and CDR2 FQNENV come from the germline V gene. Trimming left V 4 bases short and J 5 bases short, with 17 bases between. CDR3 bases: TGTGCCAGCAGCCTGTTACAGGGCGCAGGGACTGAAGCTTTCTTT. This sequence encodes CASSLLQGAGTEAFF.

The CDR3 coding sequence is TGTGCCAGTAGTGTCGGAGAGACTGGGGCCAACGTCCTGACTTTC. Translation: CASSVGETGANVLTF. The V gene is TRBV19, the J gene TRBJ2-6; no firm D call. CDR3 length: 15 amino acids. Trimming cost V 5 bases and J 2 bases, with 10 bases left between them. Germline CDR1 LNHDA, CDR2 SQIVND (reference sequence).

The chain couples TRBV21-1 to TRBJ1-1; TRBD1 is the table's D call, not checked against the DNA. TRBV21-1 is flagged as a pseudogene. There are 15 residues in the CDR3. The CDR3: CASSQVGGLNTEAFF. In DNA, the CDR3 is TGTGCCAGCAGCCAAGTAGGGGGCTTGAACACTGAAGCTTTCTTT.

The CDR3 loop is CASSEQGDEAFF. The CDR3 coding sequence is TGTGCCAGCAGTGAACAGGGCGATGAAGCTTTCTTT. V gene TRBV2 combines with J gene TRBJ1-1; D might be TRBD1 (5 bases). V was trimmed by 2 bases and J by 7 bases, leaving 8 bases between them. The length of the CDR3 is 12 residues. Germline V gene sequence: CDR1 SNHLY, CDR2 FYNNEI.

The chain recombines TRBV7-2 with TRBJ2-5; D not certain. V was pared by 2 bases and J by 5 bases, with 12 bases between. Germline V gives CDR1 SGHTA, CDR2 FQGNSA. The CDR3 runs to 14 residues. The CDR3 loop is CASSLNLAFETQYF. The CDR3 DNA reads TGTGCCAGCAGCTTAAATTTAGCCTTCGAGACCCAGTACTTC.

V gene TRBV7-9 combines with J gene TRBJ1-1; TRBD1 is a possible D gene (5 bases). V shed 4 bases and J shed 0 bases, with 9 bases lying between them. The CDR3 totals 14 residues. CDR1 and CDR2 (germline): SEHNR, FQNEAQ (reference sequence). In DNA form, the CDR3 reads TGTGCCAGCAGCTCGACAGTTATGAACACTGAAGCTTTCTTT. It translates to CASSSTVMNTEAFF.

This clone was seen once. The V gene is TRBV28, the J gene TRBJ1-4; no firm D call. V shed 6 bases and J shed 6 bases, with 20 bases lying between them. Per the germline V gene, CDR1 is MDHEN and CDR2 is SYDVKM. The CDR3 has 16 residues. The CDR3 DNA follows: TGTGCCAGCAGCCCGACCTCGGGTGTCGGTCATGAAAAACTGTTTTTT. It codes for CASSPTSGVGHEKLFF.

The rearrangement links TRBV7-9 to TRBJ2-3; a weak D match, TRBD1 (5 bases). Germline CDR1 SEHNR, CDR2 FQNEAQ (reference sequence). Trimming shortened V by 0 bases and J by 0 bases, and 7 bases separated the two germline ends. This CDR3 has 15 amino acids. This CDR3 reads CASSLAGVSTDTQYF. The CDR3 DNA follows: TGTGCCAGCAGCTTAGCAGGGGTTAGCACAGATACGCAGTATTTT.

The genes are TRBV5-1 and TRBJ2-1; TRBD2 matches at 8 bases. After removal of 0 bases from V and 12 bases from J, the junction contained 14 bases not matched to a gene. CDR1 and CDR2 from the germline V gene are SGHRS and YFSETQ. The CDR3 sequence is 16 residues long. CDR3: CASSLGASGLVQGQFF. CDR3 sequence (DNA): TGCGCCAGCAGCTTGGGGGCTAGCGGGCTTGTACAGGGGCAGTTCTTC.

The chain joins TRBV28 to TRBJ2-3; 11 nucleotides line up with TRBD2. The V segment lost 6 bases and the J segment 4 bases; nucleotides outside the gene matches: 6. This CDR3 has 15 amino acids. Per the germline V gene, CDR1 is MDHEN and CDR2 is SYDVKM. The CDR3: CASRGGLAVPDTQYF. In DNA, the CDR3 is TGTGCCAGCAGGGGGGGACTAGCGGTACCAGATACGCAGTATTTT.

The gene calls are TRBV2 and TRBJ1-2; the match to TRBD1 covers 10 bases. CDR1 and CDR2 (germline): SNHLY, FYNNEI. The CDR3 is 14 amino acids. The V segment lost 8 bases and the J segment 2 bases; nucleotides outside the gene matches: 5. The CDR3 protein is CASARQGANYGYTF. In DNA form, the CDR3 reads TGTGCCAGCGCACGACAGGGGGCCAACTATGGCTACACCTTC.

The table lists this clone with a few counts. This sequence joins TRBV12-3 or TRBV12-4 and TRBJ2-3; D possibly corresponds to TRBD1 (5 bases). This CDR3 has 13 residues. V lost 6 bases, J lost 2 bases, and 9 bases lay in between. The CDR3 loop reads CASRRTNTDTQYF. CDR3 DNA sequence: TGTGCCAGCAGGCGGACAAACACAGATACGCAGTATTTT.